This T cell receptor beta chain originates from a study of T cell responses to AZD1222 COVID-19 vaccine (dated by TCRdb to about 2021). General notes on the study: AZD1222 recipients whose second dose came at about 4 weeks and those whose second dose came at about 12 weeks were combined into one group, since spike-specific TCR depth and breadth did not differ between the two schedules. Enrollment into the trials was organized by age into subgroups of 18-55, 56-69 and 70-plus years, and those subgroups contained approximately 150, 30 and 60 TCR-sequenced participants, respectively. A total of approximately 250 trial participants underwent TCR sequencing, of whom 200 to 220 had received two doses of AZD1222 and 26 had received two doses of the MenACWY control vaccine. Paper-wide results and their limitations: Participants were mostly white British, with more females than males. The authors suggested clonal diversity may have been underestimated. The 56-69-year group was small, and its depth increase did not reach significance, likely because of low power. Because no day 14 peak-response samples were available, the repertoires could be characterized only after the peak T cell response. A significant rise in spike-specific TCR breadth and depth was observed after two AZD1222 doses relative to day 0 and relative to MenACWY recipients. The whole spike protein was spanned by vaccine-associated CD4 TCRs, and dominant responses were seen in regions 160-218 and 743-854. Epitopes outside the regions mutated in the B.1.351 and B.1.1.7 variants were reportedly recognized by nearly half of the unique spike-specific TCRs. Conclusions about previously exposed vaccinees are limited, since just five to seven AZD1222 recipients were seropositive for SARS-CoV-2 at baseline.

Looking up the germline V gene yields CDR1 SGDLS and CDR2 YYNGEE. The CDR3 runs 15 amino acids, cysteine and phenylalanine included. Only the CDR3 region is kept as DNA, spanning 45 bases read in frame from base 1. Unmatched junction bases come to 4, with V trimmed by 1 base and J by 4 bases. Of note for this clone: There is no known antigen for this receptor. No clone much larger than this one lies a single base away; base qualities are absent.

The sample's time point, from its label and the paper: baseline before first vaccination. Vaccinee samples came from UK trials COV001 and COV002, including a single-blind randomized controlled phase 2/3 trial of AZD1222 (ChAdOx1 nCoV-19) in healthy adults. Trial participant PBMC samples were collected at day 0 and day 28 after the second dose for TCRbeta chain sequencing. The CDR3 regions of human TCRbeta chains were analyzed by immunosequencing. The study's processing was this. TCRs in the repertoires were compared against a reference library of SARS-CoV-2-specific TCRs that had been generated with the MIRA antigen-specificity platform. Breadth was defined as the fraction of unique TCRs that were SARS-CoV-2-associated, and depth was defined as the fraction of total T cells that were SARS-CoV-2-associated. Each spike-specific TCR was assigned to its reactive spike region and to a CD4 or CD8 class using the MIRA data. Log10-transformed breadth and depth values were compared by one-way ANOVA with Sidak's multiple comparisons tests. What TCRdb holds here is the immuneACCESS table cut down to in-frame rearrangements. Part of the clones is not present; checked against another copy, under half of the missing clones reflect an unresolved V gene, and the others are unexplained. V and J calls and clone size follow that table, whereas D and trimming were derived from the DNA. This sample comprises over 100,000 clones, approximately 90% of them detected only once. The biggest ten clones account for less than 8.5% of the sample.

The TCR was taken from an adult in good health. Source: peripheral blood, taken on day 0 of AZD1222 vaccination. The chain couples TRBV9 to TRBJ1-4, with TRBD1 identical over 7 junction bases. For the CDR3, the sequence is CASSVSTGINEKLFF. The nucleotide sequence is TGTGCCAGCAGCGTATCGACAGGGATTAATGAAAAACTGTTTTTT.